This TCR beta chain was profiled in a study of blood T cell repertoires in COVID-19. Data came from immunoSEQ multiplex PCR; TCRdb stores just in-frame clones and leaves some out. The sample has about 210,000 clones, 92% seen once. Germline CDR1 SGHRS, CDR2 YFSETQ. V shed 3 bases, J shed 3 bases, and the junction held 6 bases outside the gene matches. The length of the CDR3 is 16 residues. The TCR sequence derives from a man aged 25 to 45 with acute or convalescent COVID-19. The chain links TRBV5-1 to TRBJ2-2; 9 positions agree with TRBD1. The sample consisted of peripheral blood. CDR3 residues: CASSWGQGRDTGELFF. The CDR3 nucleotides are TGCGCCAGCAGCTGGGGACAGGGTCGGGACACCGGGGAGCTGTTTTTT.